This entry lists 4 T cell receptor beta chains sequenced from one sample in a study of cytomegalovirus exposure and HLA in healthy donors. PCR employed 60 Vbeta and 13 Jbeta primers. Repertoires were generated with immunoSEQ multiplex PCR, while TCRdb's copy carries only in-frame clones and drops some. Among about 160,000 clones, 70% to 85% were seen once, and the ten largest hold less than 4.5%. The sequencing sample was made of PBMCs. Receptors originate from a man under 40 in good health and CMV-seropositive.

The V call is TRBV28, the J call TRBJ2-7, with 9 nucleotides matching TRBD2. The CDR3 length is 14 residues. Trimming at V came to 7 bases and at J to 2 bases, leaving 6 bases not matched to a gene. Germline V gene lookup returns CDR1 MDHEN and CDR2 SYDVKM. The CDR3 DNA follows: TGTGCCAGCACCGGACTAGCGCTCCCCTACGAGCAGTACTTC. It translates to CASTGLALPYEQYF. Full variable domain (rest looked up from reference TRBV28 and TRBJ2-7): DVKVTQSSRYLVKRTGEKVFLECVQDMDHENMFWYRQDPGLGLRLIYFSYDVKMKEKGDIPEGYSVSREKKERFSLILESASTNQTSMYLCASTGLALPYEQYFGPGTRLTVT.

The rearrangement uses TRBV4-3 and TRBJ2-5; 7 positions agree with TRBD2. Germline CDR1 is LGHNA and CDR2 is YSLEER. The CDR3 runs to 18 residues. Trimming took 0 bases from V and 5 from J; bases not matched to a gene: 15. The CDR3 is CASSQEVIQRGPEETQYF. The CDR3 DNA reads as TGCGCCAGCAGCCAAGAAGTGATCCAGCGGGGTCCCGAGGAGACCCAGTACTTC.

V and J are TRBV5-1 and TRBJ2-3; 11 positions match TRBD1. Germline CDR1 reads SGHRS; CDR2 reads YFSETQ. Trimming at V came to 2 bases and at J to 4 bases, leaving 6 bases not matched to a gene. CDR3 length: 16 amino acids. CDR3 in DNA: TGCGCCAGCAGCTTTACCGGGACAGGGGGTTCAGATACGCAGTATTTT. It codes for CASSFTGTGGSDTQYF. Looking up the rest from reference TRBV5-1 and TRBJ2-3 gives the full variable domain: KAGVTQTPRYLIKTRGQQVTLSCSPISGHRSVSWYQQTPGQGLQFLFEYFSETQRNKGNFPGRFSGRQFSNSRSEMNVSTLELGDSALYLCASSFTGTGGSDTQYFGPGTRLTVL.

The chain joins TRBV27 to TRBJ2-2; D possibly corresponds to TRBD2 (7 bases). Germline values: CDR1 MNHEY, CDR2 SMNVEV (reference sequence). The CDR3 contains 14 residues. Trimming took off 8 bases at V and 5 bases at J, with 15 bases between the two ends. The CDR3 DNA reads TGTGCCAGCTCCCACGGGGGGCGGACCGGGGAGCTGTTTTTT. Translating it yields CASSHGGRTGELFF.